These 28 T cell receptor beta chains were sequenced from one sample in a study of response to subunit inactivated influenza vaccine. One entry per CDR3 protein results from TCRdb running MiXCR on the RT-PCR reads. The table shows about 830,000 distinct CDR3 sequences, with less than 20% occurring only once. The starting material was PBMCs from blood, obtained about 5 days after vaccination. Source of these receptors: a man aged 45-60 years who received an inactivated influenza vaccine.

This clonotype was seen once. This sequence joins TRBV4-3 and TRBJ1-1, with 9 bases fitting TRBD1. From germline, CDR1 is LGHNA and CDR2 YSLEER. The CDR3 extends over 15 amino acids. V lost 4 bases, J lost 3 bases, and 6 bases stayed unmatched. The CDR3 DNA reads TGCGCCAGCAGCCTCAACAGGGGGCGTTACACTGAAGCTTTCTTT. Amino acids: CASSLNRGRYTEAFF.

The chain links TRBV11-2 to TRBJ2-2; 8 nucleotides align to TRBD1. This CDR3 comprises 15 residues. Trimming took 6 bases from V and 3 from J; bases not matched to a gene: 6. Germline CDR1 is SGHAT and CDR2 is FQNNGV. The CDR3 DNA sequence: TGTGCCAGCAGGTTCAGGGGGCGAGACACCGGGGAGCTGTTTTTT. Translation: CASRFRGRDTGELFF.

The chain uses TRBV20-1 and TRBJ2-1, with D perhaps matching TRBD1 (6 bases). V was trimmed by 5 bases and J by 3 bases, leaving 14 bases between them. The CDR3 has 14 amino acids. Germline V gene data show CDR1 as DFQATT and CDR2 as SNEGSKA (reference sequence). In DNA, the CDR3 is TGCAGTGCTGATCAGGGGTCCCTCTACAATGAGCAGTTCTTC. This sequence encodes CSADQGSLYNEQFF.

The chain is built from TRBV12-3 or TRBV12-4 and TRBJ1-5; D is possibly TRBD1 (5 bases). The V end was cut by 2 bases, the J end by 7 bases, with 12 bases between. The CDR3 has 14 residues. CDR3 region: CASSLPQGFQPQHF. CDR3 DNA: TGTGCCAGCAGTTTACCCCAGGGTTTCCAGCCCCAGCATTTT.

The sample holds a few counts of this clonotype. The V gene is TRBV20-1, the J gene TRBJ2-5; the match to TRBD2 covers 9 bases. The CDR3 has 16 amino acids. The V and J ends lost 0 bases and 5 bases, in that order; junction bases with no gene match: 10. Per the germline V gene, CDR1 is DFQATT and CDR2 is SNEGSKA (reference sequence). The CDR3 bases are TGCAGTGCTAGAGATCGATTGGTAGCGGGGGTGGAGACCCAGTACTTC. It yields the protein CSARDRLVAGVETQYF.

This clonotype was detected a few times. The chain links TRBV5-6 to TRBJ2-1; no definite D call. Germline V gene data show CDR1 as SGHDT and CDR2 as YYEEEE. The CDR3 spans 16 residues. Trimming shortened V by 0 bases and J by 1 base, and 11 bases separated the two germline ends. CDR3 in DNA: TGTGCCAGCAGCTTGGTCGCTAAAGTATCCTACAATGAGCAGTTCTTC. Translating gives CASSLVAKVSYNEQFF.

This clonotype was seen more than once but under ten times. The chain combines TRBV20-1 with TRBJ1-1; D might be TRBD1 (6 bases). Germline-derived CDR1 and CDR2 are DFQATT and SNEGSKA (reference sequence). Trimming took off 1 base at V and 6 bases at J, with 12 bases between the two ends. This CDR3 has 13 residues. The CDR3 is CSARGGTFAEAFF. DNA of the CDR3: TGCAGTGCTAGAGGAGGGACATTTGCTGAAGCTTTCTTT.

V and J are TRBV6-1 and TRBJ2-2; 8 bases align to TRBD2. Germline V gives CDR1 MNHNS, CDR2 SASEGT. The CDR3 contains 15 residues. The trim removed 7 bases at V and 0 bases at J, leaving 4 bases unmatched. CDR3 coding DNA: TGTGCCAGCACCGCCGGGGGGGCGAACACCGGGGAGCTGTTTTTT. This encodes CASTAGGANTGELFF.

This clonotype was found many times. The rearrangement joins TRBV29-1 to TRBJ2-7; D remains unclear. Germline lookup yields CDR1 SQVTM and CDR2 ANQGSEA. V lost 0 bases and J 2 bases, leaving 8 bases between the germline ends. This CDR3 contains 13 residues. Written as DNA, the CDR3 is TGCAGCGTTGAAGATGGGCATGCCTACGAGCAGTACTTC. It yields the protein CSVEDGHAYEQYF.

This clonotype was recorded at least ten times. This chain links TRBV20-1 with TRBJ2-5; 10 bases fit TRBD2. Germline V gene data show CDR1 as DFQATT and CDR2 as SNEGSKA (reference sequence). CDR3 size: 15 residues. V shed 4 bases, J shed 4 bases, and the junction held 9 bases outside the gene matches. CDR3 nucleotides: TGCAGTGCTAAGGGTGGTAGCGGGAGGTTAGAGACCCAGTACTTC. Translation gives CSAKGGSGRLETQYF.

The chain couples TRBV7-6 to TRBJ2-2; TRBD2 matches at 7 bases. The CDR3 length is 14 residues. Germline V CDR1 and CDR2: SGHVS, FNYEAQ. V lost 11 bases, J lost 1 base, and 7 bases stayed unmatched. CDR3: CAGGSGQNTGELFF. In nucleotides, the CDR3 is TGTGCCGGGGGTAGCGGGCAGAACACCGGGGAGCTGTTTTTT.

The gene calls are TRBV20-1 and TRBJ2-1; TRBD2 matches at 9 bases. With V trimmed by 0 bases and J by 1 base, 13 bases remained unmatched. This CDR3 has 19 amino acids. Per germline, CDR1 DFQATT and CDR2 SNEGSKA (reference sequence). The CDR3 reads CSARESGGRAIGSYNEQFF. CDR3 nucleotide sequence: TGCAGTGCTAGAGAGAGTGGCGGGAGGGCCATCGGTTCCTACAATGAGCAGTTCTTC.

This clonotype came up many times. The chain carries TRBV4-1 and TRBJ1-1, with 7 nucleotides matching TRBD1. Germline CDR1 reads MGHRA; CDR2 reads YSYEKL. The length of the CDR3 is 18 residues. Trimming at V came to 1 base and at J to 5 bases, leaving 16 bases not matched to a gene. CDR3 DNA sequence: TGCGCCAGCAGCCAAGGCCCACAGGGGAGGTCGGTTGGAACTGAAGCTTTCTTT. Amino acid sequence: CASSQGPQGRSVGTEAFF.

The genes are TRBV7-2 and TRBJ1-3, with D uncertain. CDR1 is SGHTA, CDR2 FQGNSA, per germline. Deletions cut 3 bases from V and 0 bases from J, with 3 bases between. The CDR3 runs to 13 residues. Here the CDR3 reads CASSFTSGNTIYF. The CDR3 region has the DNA TGTGCCAGCAGCTTCACCTCTGGAAACACCATATATTTT.

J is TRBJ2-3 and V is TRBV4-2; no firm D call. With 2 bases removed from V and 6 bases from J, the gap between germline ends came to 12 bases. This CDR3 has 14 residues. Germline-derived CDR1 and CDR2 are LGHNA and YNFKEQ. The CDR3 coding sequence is TGTGCCAGCAGCCAAAGTCACCCCCGGGATACGCAGTATTTT. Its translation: CASSQSHPRDTQYF.

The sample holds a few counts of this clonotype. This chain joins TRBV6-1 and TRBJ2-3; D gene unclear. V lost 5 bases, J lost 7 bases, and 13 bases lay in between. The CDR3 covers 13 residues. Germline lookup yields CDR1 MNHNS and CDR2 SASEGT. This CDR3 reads CASSPRNPYTQYF. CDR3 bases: TGTGCCAGCAGTCCTAGAAACCCGTATACGCAGTATTTT.

CDR3 amino acids: CASKMGGSSYEQYF. The CDR3 bases are TGTGCCAGTAAAATGGGGGGATCTTCCTACGAGCAGTACTTC. This rearrangement joins TRBV14 to TRBJ2-7; a possible D gene is TRBD2 (6 bases). This CDR3 is built from 14 residues. Germline CDR1 and CDR2: SGHDN and FVKESK. V lost 9 bases to trimming and J lost 1 base, with 16 bases between them.

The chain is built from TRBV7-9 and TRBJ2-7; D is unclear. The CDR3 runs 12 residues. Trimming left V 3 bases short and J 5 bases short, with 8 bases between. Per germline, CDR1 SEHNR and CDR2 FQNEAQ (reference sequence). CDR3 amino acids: CASSFNFHEQYF. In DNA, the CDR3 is TGTGCCAGCAGCTTCAATTTTCACGAGCAGTACTTC.

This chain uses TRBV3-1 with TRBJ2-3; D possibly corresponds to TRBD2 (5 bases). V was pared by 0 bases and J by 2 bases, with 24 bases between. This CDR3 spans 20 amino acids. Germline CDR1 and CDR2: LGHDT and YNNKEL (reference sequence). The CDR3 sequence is CASSQDVTPSRDLVTDTQYF. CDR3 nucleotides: TGTGCCAGCAGCCAAGATGTAACACCCTCACGGGATTTAGTCACAGATACGCAGTATTTT.

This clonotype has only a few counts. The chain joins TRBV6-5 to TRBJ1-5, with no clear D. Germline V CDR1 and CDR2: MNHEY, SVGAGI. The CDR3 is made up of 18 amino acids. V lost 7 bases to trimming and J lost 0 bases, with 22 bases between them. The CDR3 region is CASTYSRRGRYSNQPQHF. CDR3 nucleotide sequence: TGTGCCAGCACCTACTCTCGGAGAGGGCGTTATAGCAATCAGCCCCAGCATTTT.

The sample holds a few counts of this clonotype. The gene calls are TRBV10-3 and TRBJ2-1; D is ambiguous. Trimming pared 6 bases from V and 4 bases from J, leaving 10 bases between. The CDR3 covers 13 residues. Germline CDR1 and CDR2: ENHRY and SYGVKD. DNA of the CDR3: TGTGCCATCAGCAGACTGGGATACAATGAGCAGTTCTTC. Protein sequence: CAISRLGYNEQFF.

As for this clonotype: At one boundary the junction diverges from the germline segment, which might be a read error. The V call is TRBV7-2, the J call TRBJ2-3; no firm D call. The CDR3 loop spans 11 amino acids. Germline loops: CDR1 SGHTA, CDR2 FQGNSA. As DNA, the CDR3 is TGTCCCAGCTCTTACGGAGATACGCAGTATTTT. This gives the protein CPSSYGDTQYF.

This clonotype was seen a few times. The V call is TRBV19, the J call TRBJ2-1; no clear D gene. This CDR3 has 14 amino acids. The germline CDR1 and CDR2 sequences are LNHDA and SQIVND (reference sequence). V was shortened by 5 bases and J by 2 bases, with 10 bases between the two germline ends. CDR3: CASSGQATYNEQFF. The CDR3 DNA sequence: TGTGCCAGTAGTGGGCAGGCCACCTACAATGAGCAGTTCTTC.

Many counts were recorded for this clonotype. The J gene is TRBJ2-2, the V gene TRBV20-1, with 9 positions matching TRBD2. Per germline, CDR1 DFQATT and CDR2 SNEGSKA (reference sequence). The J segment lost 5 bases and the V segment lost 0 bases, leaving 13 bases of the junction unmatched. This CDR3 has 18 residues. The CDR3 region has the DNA TGCAGTGCTAGAGATAATCAGCGAGGCGGGGGGGGGACCGGGGAGCTGTTTTTT. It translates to CSARDNQRGGGGTGELFF.

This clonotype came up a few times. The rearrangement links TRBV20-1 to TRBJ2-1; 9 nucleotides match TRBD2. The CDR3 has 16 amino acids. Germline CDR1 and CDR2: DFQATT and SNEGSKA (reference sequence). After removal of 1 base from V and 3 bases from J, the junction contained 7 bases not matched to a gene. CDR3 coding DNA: TGCAGTGCTAGAGTTGGTAGCGGGGGTTTCTACAATGAGCAGTTCTTC. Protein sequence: CSARVGSGGFYNEQFF.

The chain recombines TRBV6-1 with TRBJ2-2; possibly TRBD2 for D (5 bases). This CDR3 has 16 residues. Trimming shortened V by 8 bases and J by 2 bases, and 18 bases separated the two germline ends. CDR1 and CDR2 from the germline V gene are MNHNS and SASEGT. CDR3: CASFPSGESNTGELFF. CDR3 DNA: TGTGCCAGCTTCCCTTCCGGGGAAAGTAACACCGGGGAGCTGTTTTTT.

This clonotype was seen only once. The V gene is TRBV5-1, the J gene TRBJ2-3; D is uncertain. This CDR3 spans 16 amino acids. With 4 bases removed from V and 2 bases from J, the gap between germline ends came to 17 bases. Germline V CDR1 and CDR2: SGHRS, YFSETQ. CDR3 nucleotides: TGCGCCAGCAGCCCCCGGGCTATCCTTCTCACAGATACGCAGTATTTT. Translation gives CASSPRAILLTDTQYF.

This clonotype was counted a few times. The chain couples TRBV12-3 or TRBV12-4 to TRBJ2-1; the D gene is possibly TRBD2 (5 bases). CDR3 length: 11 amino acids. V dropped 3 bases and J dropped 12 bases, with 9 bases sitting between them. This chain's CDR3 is CASSLGDRQFF. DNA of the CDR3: TGTGCCAGCAGTTTGGGAGATCGGCAGTTCTTC.